This T cell receptor beta chain was recovered during a study of control samples from healthy donors and cancer patients. There are 13 residues in the CDR3. The V gene's germline CDR1 is SQVTM and CDR2 ANQGSEA. Trimming removed 0 bases at V and 7 bases at J, with 9 bases between. Using immunoSEQ multiplex PCR, the repertoire was profiled, and TCRdb retains in-frame clones only, with some absent. The sample records some 65,000 clones, roughly 82% being singletons. This receptor was identified in a woman in her fifties or sixties with lung cancer. J is TRBJ2-2 and V is TRBV29-1; D is uncertain. The sample consisted of PBMCs. The CDR3: CSVEEGRIGELFF. Written as DNA, the CDR3 is TGCAGCGTTGAAGAGGGCCGTATCGGGGAGCTGTTTTTT.